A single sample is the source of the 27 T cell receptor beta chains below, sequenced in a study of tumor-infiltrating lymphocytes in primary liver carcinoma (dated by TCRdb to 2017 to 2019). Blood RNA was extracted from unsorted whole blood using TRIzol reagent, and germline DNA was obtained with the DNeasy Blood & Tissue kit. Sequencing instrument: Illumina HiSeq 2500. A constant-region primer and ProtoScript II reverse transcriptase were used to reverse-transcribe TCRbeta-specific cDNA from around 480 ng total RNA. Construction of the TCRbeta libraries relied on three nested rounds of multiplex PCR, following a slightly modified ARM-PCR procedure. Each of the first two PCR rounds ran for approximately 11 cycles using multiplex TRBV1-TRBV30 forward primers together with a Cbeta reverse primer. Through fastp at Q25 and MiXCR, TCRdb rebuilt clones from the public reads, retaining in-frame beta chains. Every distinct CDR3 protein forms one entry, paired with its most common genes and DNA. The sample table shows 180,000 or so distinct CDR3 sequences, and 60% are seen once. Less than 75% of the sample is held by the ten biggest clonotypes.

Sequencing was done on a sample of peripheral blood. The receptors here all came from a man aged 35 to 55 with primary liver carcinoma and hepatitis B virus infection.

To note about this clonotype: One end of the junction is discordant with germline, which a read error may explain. CDR3 protein: CVSSLTGDLSSDSPLHF. The CDR3 DNA follows: TGTGTCAGCAGCTTAACAGGGGATCTCTCTAGTGATTCACCCCTCCACTTT. The V gene is TRBV11-2, the J gene TRBJ1-6; 7 positions agree with TRBD1. In germline, CDR1 is SGHAT, CDR2 FQNNGV. The CDR3 is 17 amino acids.

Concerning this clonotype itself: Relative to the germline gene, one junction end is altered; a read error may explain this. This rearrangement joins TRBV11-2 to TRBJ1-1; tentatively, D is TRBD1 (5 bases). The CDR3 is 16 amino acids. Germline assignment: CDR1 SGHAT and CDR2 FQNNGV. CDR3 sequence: CASSLRWPRVNAEAFF. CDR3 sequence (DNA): TGTGCCAGCAGCTTACGCTGGCCCAGGGTGAACGCTGAAGCTTTCTTT.

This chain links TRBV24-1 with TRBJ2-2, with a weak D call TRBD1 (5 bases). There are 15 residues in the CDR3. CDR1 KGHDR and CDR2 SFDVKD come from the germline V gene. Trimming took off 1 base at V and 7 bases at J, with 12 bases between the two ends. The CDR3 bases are TGTGCCACCAGTGATTTATCCAGGGATCACGGGGAGCTGTTTTTT. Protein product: CATSDLSRDHGELFF.

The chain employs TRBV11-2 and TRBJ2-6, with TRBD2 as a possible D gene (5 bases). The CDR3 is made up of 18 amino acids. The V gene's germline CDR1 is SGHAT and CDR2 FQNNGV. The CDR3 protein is CLSSSGLGSSSGANVLTF. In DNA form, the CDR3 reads TGTCTCAGCAGCTCAGGACTGGGGTCGAGCTCTGGGGCCAACGTCCTGACTTTC.

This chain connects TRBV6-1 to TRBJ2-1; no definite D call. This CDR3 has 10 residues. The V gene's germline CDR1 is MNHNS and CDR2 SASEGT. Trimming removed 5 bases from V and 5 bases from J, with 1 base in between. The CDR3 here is CASSNNEQFF. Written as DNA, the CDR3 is TGTGCCAGCAGTAACAATGAGCAGTTCTTC.

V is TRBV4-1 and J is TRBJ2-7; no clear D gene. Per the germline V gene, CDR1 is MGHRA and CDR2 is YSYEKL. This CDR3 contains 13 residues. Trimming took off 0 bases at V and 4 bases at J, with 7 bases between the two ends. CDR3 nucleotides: TGCGCCAGCAGCCAAGATACCAGGTACGAGCAGTACTTC. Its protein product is CASSQDTRYEQYF.

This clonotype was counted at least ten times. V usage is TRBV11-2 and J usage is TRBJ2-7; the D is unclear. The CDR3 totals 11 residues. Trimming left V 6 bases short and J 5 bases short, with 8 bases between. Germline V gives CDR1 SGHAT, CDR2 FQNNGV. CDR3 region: CASRNFDEQYF. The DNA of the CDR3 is TGTGCCAGCAGGAACTTCGACGAGCAGTACTTC.

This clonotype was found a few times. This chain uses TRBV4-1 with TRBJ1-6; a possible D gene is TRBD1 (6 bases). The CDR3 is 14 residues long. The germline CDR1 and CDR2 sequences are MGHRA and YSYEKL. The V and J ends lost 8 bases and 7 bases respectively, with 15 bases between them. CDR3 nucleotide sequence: TGCGCCAGCGGTTGGGGGCATCCGAATTCACCCCTCCACTTT. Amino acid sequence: CASGWGHPNSPLHF.

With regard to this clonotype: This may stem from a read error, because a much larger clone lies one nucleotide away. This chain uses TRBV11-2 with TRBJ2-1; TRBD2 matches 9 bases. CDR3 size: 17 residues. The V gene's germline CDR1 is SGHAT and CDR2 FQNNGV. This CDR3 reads CASSLERPSGTYYEQFF. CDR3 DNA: TGTGCCAGCAGCTTAGAGAGGCCTAGCGGGACCTACTATGAGCAGTTCTTC.

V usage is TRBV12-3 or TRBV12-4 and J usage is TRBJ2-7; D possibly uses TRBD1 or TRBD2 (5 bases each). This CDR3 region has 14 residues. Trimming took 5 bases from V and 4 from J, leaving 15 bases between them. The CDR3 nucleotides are TGTGCCAGCAGTATCCGGGACGAGACGTACGAGCAGTACTTC. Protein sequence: CASSIRDETYEQYF.

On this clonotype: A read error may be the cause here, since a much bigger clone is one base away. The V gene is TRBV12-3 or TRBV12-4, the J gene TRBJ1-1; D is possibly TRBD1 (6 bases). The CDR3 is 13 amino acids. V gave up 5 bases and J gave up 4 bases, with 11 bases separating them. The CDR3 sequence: CASSAQGTTEAFF. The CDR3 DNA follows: TGTGCCAGCAGTGCACAGGGAACCACTGAAGCTTTCTTT.

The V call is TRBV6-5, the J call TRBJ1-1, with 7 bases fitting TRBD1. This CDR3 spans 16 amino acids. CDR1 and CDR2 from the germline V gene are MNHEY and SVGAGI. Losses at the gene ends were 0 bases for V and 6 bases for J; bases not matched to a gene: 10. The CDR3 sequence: CASSYSDRLKRAEAFF. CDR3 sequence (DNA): TGTGCCAGCAGTTACTCGGACAGGCTCAAGAGGGCTGAAGCTTTCTTT.

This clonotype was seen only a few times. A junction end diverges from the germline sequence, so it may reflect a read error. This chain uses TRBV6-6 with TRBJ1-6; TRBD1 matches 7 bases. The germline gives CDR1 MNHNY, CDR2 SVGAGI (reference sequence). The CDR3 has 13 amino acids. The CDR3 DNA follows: TGTGCCAGCAGTTACGACCCCAAGGGGGCGGTCGACTTT. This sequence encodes CASSYDPKGAVDF.

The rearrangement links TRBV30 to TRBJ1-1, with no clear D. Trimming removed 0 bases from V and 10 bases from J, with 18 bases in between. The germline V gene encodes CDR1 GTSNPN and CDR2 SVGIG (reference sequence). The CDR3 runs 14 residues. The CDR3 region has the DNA TGTGCCTGGAGTGTCCCCGGGCAACTGACTCGAGCTTTCTTT. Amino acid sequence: CAWSVPGQLTRAFF.

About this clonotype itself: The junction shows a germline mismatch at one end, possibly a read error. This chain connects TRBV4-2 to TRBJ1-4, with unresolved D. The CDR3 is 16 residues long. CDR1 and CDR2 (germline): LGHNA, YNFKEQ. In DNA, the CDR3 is TGTGCCAGGAGCCAAGATCCCCAGGCGGTGAATGAAAAACTGTTTTTT. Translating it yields CARSQDPQAVNEKLFF.

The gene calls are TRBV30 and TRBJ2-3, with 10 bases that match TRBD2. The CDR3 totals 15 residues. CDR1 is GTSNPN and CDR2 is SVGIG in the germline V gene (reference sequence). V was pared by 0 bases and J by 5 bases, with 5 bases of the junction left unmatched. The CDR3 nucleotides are TGTGCCTGGAGTGTATCAGCGGGAGGGGAAGATACGCAGTATTTT. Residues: CAWSVSAGGEDTQYF.

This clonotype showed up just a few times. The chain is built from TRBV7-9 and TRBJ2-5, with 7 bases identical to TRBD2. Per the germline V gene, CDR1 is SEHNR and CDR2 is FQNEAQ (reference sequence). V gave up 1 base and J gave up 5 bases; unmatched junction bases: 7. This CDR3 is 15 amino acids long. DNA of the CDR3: TGTGCCAGCAGCTTAGAAGGCGGGGGAAAGGAGACCCAGTACTTC. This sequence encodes CASSLEGGGKETQYF.

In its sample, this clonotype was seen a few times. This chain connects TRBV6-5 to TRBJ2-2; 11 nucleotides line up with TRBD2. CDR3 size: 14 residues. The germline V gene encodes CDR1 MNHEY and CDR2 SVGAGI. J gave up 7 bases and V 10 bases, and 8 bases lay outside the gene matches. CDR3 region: CATTLAGVGGELFF. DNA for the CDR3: TGTGCCACCACACTAGCGGGAGTCGGCGGGGAGCTGTTTTTT.

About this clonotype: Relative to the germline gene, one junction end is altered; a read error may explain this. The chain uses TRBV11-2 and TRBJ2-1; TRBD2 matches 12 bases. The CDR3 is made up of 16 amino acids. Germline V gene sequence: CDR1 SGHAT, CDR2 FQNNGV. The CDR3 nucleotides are TGTGCCGGCAGCTCCAGTCTAGCGGGAGGGTTCAATGAGCAGTTCTTC. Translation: CAGSSSLAGGFNEQFF.

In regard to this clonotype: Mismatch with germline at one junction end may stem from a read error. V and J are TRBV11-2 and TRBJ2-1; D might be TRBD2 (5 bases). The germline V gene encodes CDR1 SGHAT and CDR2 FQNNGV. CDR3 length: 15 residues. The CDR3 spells CASSWEVGGYNEEFF. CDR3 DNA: TGTGCCAGCAGCTGGGAAGTTGGAGGCTACAATGAGGAGTTCTTC.

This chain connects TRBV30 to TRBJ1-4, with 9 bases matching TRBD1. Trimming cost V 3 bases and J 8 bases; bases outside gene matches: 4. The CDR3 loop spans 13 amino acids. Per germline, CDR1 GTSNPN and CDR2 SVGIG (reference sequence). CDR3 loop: CAWRRTGDEKLFF. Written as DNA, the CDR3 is TGTGCCTGGAGGCGGACAGGGGACGAAAAACTGTTTTTT.

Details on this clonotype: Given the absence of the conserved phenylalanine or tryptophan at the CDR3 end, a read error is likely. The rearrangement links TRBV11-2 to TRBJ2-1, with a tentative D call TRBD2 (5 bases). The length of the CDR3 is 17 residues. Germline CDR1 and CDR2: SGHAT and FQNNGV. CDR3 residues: CARSLPWSAGDGNEQFL. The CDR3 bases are TGTGCCAGAAGCTTACCATGGTCGGCGGGTGATGGGAATGAGCAGTTCTTA.

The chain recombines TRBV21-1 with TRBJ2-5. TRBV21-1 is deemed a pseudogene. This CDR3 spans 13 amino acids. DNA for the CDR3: TGTGCCAGCAGCAAACCTAGATCTCAGACCCAGTACTTC. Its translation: CASSKPRSQTQYF.

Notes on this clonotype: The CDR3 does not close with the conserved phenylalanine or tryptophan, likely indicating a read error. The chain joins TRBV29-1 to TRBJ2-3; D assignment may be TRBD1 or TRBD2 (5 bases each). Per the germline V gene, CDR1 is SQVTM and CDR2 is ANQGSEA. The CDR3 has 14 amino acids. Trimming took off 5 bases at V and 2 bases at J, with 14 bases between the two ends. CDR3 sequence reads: CSVLAQGFTDTQYL. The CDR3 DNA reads TGCAGCGTTCTAGCTCAGGGCTTCACAGATACGCAGTATTTA.

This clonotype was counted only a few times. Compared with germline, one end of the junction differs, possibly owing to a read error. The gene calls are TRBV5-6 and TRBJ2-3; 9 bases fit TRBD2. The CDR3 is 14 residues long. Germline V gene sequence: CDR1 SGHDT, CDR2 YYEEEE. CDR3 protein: CASSSASGGASGNF. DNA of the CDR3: TGTGCCAGCAGCTCTGCCTCCGGGGGTGCTAGCGGGAATTTT.

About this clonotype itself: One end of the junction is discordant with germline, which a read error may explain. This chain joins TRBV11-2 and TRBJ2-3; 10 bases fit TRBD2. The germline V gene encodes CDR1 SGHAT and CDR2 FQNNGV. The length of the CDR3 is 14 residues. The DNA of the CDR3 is TGTGCCGGCAGCGCGACTAGCGGGTTAGATATGCAGTATTTT. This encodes CAGSATSGLDMQYF.

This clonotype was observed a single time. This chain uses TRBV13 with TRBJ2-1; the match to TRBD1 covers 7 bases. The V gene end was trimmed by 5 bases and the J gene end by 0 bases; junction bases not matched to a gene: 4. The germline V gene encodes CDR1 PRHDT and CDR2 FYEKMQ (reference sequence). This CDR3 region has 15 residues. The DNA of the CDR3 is TGTGCCAGCAGCCTACAGGGGCTCTCCTACAATGAGCAGTTCTTC. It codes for CASSLQGLSYNEQFF.